This is a list of T cell receptor beta chains from one sample in a study of identical twins. MiXCR was run by TCRdb on the 5' RACE reads, yielding one entry per CDR3 protein. The sample lists 1.5 million or so distinct CDR3 sequences, less than 35% occurring once. The source material was cord blood. Receptor source: a newborn girl in good health. The CDR3 runs from the conserved cysteine through the conserved F or W. The D gene is left open where the match is weak. Only part of the rows carry a size: once, few, many, or a class if the clone is expanded.

TRBJ2-7 TRBD2 . TRBV5-1 CASSRGASGGYNEQYF TGCGCCAGCAGCCGAGGGGCTAGCGGGGGTTACAATGAGCAGTACTTC
TRBJ2-7 TRBD2 few TRBV10-3 CAISVAGGSYEQYF TGTGCCATCAGCGTAGCGGGAGGGTCCTACGAGCAGTACTTC
TRBJ1-1 TRBD1 . TRBV2 CASSAMRGQMNTEAFF TGTGCCAGCAGTGCTATGAGGGGACAGATGAACACTGAAGCTTTCTTT
TRBJ2-1 TRBD2 few TRBV3-1 CASSQDGGLNNEQFF TGTGCCAGCAGCCAAGACGGGGGGTTAAACAATGAGCAGTTCTTC
TRBJ2-7 TRBD2 few TRBV30 CAGSGGLSYEQYF TGTGCCGGAAGCGGGGGGCTCTCCTACGAGCAGTACTTC
TRBJ2-1 TRBD2 . TRBV11-1 CASSLGLAGHYNEQFF TGTGCCAGCAGCCTGGGACTAGCGGGCCACTACAATGAGCAGTTCTTC
TRBJ2-3 . few TRBV24-1 CATSGFDADTQYF TGTGCCACCAGTGGGTTCGATGCAGATACGCAGTATTTT
TRBJ2-3 TRBD2 few TRBV10-3 CAISHGTSGRTGTDTQYF TGTGCCATCAGCCACGGGACTAGCGGGAGGACGGGCACAGATACGCAGTATTTT
TRBJ2-7 . few TRBV5-1 CASSNRTVTYEQYF TGCGCCAGCAGCAATCGGACAGTCACCTACGAGCAGTACTTC
TRBJ2-1 TRBD2 few TRBV2 CASSEKASGSYNEQFF TGTGCCAGCAGTGAAAAGGCTAGCGGTTCCTACAATGAGCAGTTCTTC
TRBJ2-3 . . TRBV12-3/TRBV12-4 CASSLFRRTDTQYF TGTGCCAGCAGTTTATTCAGGCGCACAGATACGCAGTATTTT
TRBJ2-3 . . TRBV3-1 CASSQGLSSNTDTQYF TGTGCCAGCAGCCAAGGTTTGTCTAGCAACACAGATACGCAGTATTTT
TRBJ2-3 TRBD2 . TRBV3-1 CASSTTSGITDTQYF TGTGCCAGCAGCACTACTAGCGGGATCACAGATACGCAGTATTTT
TRBJ1-1 TRBD1 . TRBV27 CASRSMGQVNTGFGAFF TGTGCCAGCAGATCGATGGGACAGGTCAATACGGGATTTGGGGCTTTCTTT
TRBJ2-3 . few TRBV25-1 CASSPPQNPDTQYF TGTGCCAGCAGTCCCCCCCAGAACCCGGATACGCAGTATTTT
TRBJ2-3 TRBD2 few TRBV15 CATGLAGVPDTQYF TGTGCCACTGGACTAGCGGGAGTTCCAGATACGCAGTATTTT
TRBJ2-7 . . TRBV21-1 CASSDTIYNEQYF TGTGCCAGCAGCGACACTATATACAATGAGCAGTACTTC
TRBJ2-7 . once TRBV5-1 CASSLDAVITYEQYF TGCGCCAGCAGCTTGGACGCGGTTATTACCTACGAGCAGTACTTC
TRBJ1-2 . . TRBV25-1 CASSETGRPAGGYTF TGTGCCAGCAGTGAGACGGGACGGCCCGCTGGTGGCTACACCTTC
TRBJ1-2 . . TRBV19 CASSPGTAANYGYTF TGTGCCAGTAGTCCTGGGACGGCTGCTAACTATGGCTACACCTTC
TRBJ1-1 . few TRBV4-2 CASSQEGGTEAFF TGTGCCAGCAGCCAAGAAGGGGGCACTGAAGCTTTCTTT
TRBJ1-6 . few TRBV25-1 CASSERGGQLMSSYNSPLHF TGTGCCAGCAGTGAACGAGGGGGGCAGTTAATGAGCTCCTATAATTCACCCCTCCACTTT
TRBJ2-7 . . TRBV5-8 CASSLGTLASSYNEQYF TGTGCCAGCAGCTTGGGTACTCTAGCGAGCTCCTACAATGAGCAGTACTTC
TRBJ2-1 TRBD2 few TRBV7-6 CASSLVPSGSGSEQFF TGTGCCAGCAGCTTAGTCCCTAGCGGGAGTGGGAGTGAGCAGTTCTTC
TRBJ2-3 . . TRBV4-2 CASSQERSVTSTDAQYF TGTGCCAGCAGCCAAGAGAGGTCGGTAACTAGCACAGATGCGCAGTATTTT
TRBJ1-1 . . TRBV7-9 CASRAGTDNTEAFF TGTGCCAGCAGGGCCGGGACGGACAACACTGAAGCTTTCTTT
TRBJ2-1 TRBD2 few TRBV9 CASSVATSGPRAPSSYNEQFF TGTGCCAGCAGCGTAGCGACTAGCGGGCCCCGAGCCCCGAGCTCCTACAATGAGCAGTTCTTC
TRBJ2-7 . few TRBV28 CASRDPTPTYEQYF TGTGCCAGCAGGGATCCAACTCCTACCTACGAGCAGTACTTC
TRBJ1-4 . . TRBV6-1 CASSQLTIPRWAVEKLFF TGTGCCAGCAGCCAGCTCACAATCCCCCGGTGGGCAGTTGAAAAACTGTTTTTT
TRBJ2-3 TRBD1 few TRBV7-9 CASSPRGTGADTQYF TGTGCCAGCAGCCCTAGAGGGACAGGGGCAGATACGCAGTATTTT
TRBJ2-5 . . TRBV21-1 CASSKGRGWRNQETQYF TGTGCCAGCAGCAAAGGGCGGGGTTGGAGAAACCAAGAGACCCAGTACTTC
TRBJ2-3 . . TRBV5-1 CASSLGGFPDTQYF TGCGCCAGCAGCTTGGGTGGGTTTCCAGATACGCAGTATTTT
TRBJ1-5 . many TRBV27 CASSSRGYSNQPQHF TGTGCCAGCAGCAGCAGGGGATATAGCAATCAGCCCCAGCATTTT
TRBJ1-2 . few TRBV5-1 CASSQGHEAYGYTF TGCGCCAGCAGCCAAGGTCATGAGGCCTATGGCTACACCTTC
TRBJ2-7 TRBD2 . TRBV6-1 CASSGPGTSGRLYEQYF TGTGCCAGCAGTGGCCCGGGGACTAGCGGGAGATTGTACGAGCAGTACTTC
TRBJ2-1 . few TRBV20-1 CSAERGAGTYNEQFF TGCAGTGCTGAACGGGGGGCTGGCACCTACAATGAGCAGTTCTTC
TRBJ2-1 TRBD2 many TRBV14 CASSPPGLGYNEQFF TGTGCCAGCAGCCCTCCGGGACTAGGGTACAATGAGCAGTTCTTC
TRBJ2-7 . . TRBV4-1 CASSQDRRGRFSYEQYF TGCGCCAGCAGCCAAGATCGGCGTGGCAGGTTCTCCTACGAGCAGTACTTC
TRBJ2-3 TRBD2 . TRBV11-2 CASSRTSGVGTDTQYF TGTGCCAGCAGCCGGACTAGCGGGGTCGGCACAGATACGCAGTATTTT
TRBJ1-2 . . TRBV20-1 CSATPGGPLNYGYTF TGCAGTGCTACCCCGGGGGGCCCTCTAAACTATGGCTACACCTTC